A single sample is the source of the 4 T cell receptor beta chains below, sequenced in a study of T-cell reconstitution after alpha-beta-depleted transplantation in children. Library preparation (for TCRbeta) was performed with unique molecular identifiers. Using its own MiXCR run on the PCR reads, TCRdb lists one record per CDR3 protein. The sample includes about 540,000 distinct CDR3 sequences, roughly 18% seen only once; the top ten take approximately 3%. The material sequenced was PBMCs from the stem cell graft donor, taken from the stem cell graft. These receptors came from a human donor who donated a stem cell graft to a child with acute lymphoblastic leukemia.

This clonotype turned up a few times. The chain couples TRBV19 to TRBJ1-4, with D hard to call. Trimming took 0 bases from V and 8 from J, leaving 7 bases between them. Germline CDR1 is LNHDA and CDR2 is SQIVND (reference sequence). This CDR3 spans 13 amino acids. In DNA form, the CDR3 reads TGTGCCAGTAGTATAGATTTTGGCGAAAAACTGTTTTTT. Its protein product is CASSIDFGEKLFF. Full variable domain (remainder filled in from reference TRBV19 and TRBJ1-4): DGGITQSPKYLFRKEGQNVTLSCEQNLNHDAMYWYRQDPGQGLRLIYYSQIVNDFQKGDIAEGYSVSREKKESFPLTVTSAQKNPTAFYLCASSIDFGEKLFFGSGTQLSVL.

A few counts support this clonotype. This sequence joins TRBV5-1 and TRBJ2-3; D is ambiguous. The CDR3 covers 15 residues. Germline CDR1 and CDR2: SGHRS and YFSETQ. Between the trimmed V and J ends, which lost 4 bases and 1 base, there was a span of 13 bases. The chain's CDR3 is CASSVRIEGTDTQYF. DNA of the CDR3: TGCGCCAGCAGCGTCAGGATTGAGGGCACAGATACGCAGTATTTT.

V gene TRBV6-2 or TRBV6-3 combines with J gene TRBJ2-7; D is uncertain. The V and J ends lost 4 bases and 3 bases respectively, with 10 bases between them. The CDR3 spans 13 residues. The germline gives CDR1 MNHEY, CDR2 SVGEGT. For the CDR3, the DNA is TGTGCCAGCAGTTCCTTTAATCTCTACGAGCAGTACTTC. The encoded protein is CASSSFNLYEQYF.

This clonotype occurred a few times. J is TRBJ2-1 and V is TRBV20-1; D uncertain. CDR1 DFQATT and CDR2 SNEGSKA come from the germline V gene (reference sequence). V lost 3 bases and J 8 bases, leaving 8 bases between the germline ends. The CDR3 totals 11 residues. The CDR3 DNA is TGCAGTGCTAGCCAGCGCCATGAGCAGTTCTTC. Its translation is CSASQRHEQFF.